Below are 15 T cell receptor beta chains sequenced from a single sample in a study of cytomegalovirus exposure and HLA in healthy donors. PCR was performed using 60 Vbeta and 13 Jbeta primers. This table comes from immunoSEQ multiplex PCR, and its TCRdb copy is limited to in-frame clones, with some not included. The sample contains some 130,000 clones, 77% of which appear only once. The sequencing input was PBMCs. The receptor source for this set is a young man in good health and CMV-seronegative.

V gene TRBV28 combines with J gene TRBJ2-7; 7 nucleotides agree with TRBD1. This CDR3 contains 15 residues. Germline CDR1 is MDHEN and CDR2 is SYDVKM. V shed 3 bases, J shed 3 bases, and the junction held 8 bases outside the gene matches. This CDR3 is CASSLTSAGGYEQYF. The CDR3 DNA follows: TGTGCCAGCAGTTTGACCTCCGCAGGGGGCTACGAGCAGTACTTC.

This chain connects TRBV9 to TRBJ2-2, with 8 positions matching TRBD2. Germline V lookup: CDR1 SGDLS, CDR2 YYNGEE. V dropped 1 base and J dropped 1; count of bases not matched to a gene: 9. The CDR3 extends over 18 amino acids. CDR3 DNA sequence: TGTGCCAGCAGCGTAAGACTAGCGCTTAGGGAGAACACCGGGGAGCTGTTTTTT. It translates to CASSVRLALRENTGELFF.

The chain carries TRBV11-1 and TRBJ2-7; 9 bases map to TRBD2. Germline V lookup: CDR1 SGHAT, CDR2 FQDESV (reference sequence). J was trimmed by 2 bases and V by 5 bases; bases with no gene match: 10. The CDR3 extends over 16 amino acids. The CDR3 nucleotides are TGTGCCAGCAGCCTCTCCCAGACTAGCGGTGCCTACGAGCAGTACTTC. Protein: CASSLSQTSGAYEQYF. The whole variable domain, filled in from reference TRBV11-1 and TRBJ2-7, reads EAEVAQSPRYKITEKSQAVAFWCDPISGHATLYWYRQILGQGPELLVQFQDESVVDDSQLPKDRFSAERLKGVDSTLKIQPAELGDSAMYLCASSLSQTSGAYEQYFGPGTRLTVT.

This sequence joins TRBV7-9 and TRBJ2-1; a possible D gene is TRBD2 (5 bases). The germline V gene has CDR1 SEHNR and CDR2 FQNEAQ (reference sequence). The ends were cut back, 2 bases at V and 5 bases at J, with 13 bases in the middle. This CDR3 region has 15 residues. The CDR3 is CASSLIPGSNNEQFF. The CDR3 nucleotides read TGTGCCAGCAGCTTAATTCCGGGGTCTAACAATGAGCAGTTCTTC.

The gene calls are TRBV27 and TRBJ1-1, with D perhaps TRBD1 (6 bases). CDR1 is MNHEY, CDR2 SMNVEV, per germline (reference sequence). Trimming left V 5 bases short and J 4 bases short, with 20 bases between. This CDR3 comprises 16 residues. Written as DNA, the CDR3 is TGTGCCAGCAGTAGCAATAAGGACAGTCAAATCACTGAAGCTTTCTTT. This translates into CASSSNKDSQITEAFF.

The chain has TRBV2 and TRBJ1-1; 7 nucleotides align to TRBD1. The V and J ends lost 4 bases and 1 base, in that order; junction bases with no gene match: 3. This CDR3 comprises 14 residues. The V gene's germline CDR1 is SNHLY and CDR2 FYNNEI. CDR3 in amino acids: CASSGDSWNTEAFF. DNA of the CDR3: TGTGCCAGCAGTGGGGACAGTTGGAACACTGAAGCTTTCTTT.

This clone was seen a handful of times. V is TRBV6-5 and J is TRBJ2-7; 7 nucleotides align to TRBD1. Germline trimming cut 4 bases from V and 5 bases from J; bases unmatched to any gene: 8. Per germline, CDR1 MNHEY and CDR2 SVGAGI. The CDR3 is made up of 14 amino acids. Written as DNA, the CDR3 is TGTGCCAGCAGTTTCCTGACAGGGAAGCACGAGCAGTACTTC. Translating it yields CASSFLTGKHEQYF.

The chain uses TRBV7-9 and TRBJ2-2, with 11 bases aligning to TRBD2. CDR1 SEHNR and CDR2 FQNEAQ come from the germline V gene (reference sequence). Trimming cost V 5 bases and J 6 bases; bases outside gene matches: 5. The CDR3 covers 15 residues. CDR3 residues: CASSPLSGRAGELFF. The CDR3 bases are TGTGCCAGCAGCCCCCTTAGCGGGAGGGCCGGGGAGCTGTTTTTT.

In its sample, this clone is medium-sized (0.01 to 0.1%). The genes are TRBV6-6 and TRBJ1-5; tentatively, D is TRBD1 (5 bases). The ends were cut back, 4 bases at V and 6 bases at J, with 16 bases in the middle. Germline CDR1 and CDR2: MNHNY and SVGAGI (reference sequence). This CDR3 has 15 amino acids. CDR3: CASSLTAGRPQPQHF. DNA of the CDR3: TGTGCCAGCAGTTTGACAGCTGGTCGTCCTCAGCCCCAGCATTTT.

The rearrangement joins TRBV19 to TRBJ2-5; D not resolved. The germline V gene has CDR1 LNHDA and CDR2 SQIVND (reference sequence). CDR3 length: 16 residues. Trimming pared 3 bases from V and 4 bases from J, leaving 18 bases between. The CDR3 protein is CASSIVGDRFRETQYF. The CDR3, as DNA: TGTGCCAGTAGTATTGTTGGTGATCGGTTTCGAGAGACCCAGTACTTC. Full variable domain (rest looked up from reference TRBV19 and TRBJ2-5): DGGITQSPKYLFRKEGQNVTLSCEQNLNHDAMYWYRQDPGQGLRLIYYSQIVNDFQKGDIAEGYSVSREKKESFPLTVTSAQKNPTAFYLCASSIVGDRFRETQYFGPGTRLLVL.

CDR3 amino acids: CASSEVEQGPYTDTQYF. The CDR3, as DNA: TGTGCCAGCAGTGAGGTCGAACAGGGGCCCTACACAGATACGCAGTATTTT. The J gene is TRBJ2-3, the V gene TRBV6-1, with 7 bases identical to TRBD1. Trimming at V came to 3 bases and at J to 2 bases, leaving 11 bases not matched to a gene. The CDR3 runs to 17 residues. Germline assignment: CDR1 MNHNS and CDR2 SASEGT.

This rearrangement joins TRBV5-1 to TRBJ2-7; 8 nucleotides match TRBD2. The CDR3 is 15 amino acids. Germline V lookup: CDR1 SGHRS, CDR2 YFSETQ. J was trimmed by 2 bases and V by 4 bases; bases with no gene match: 8. CDR3 in DNA: TGCGCCAGCAGCGACCTTAGCGGGATTACCTACGAGCAGTACTTC. It translates to CASSDLSGITYEQYF.

The chain joins TRBV9 to TRBJ2-5, with TRBD2 matching over 7 bases. There are 15 residues in the CDR3. Germline loops: CDR1 SGDLS, CDR2 YYNGEE. J gave up 5 bases and V 2 bases, and 9 bases lay outside the gene matches. The CDR3 DNA follows: TGTGCCAGCAGCGTCGACCTAGGGAGGGTCGAGACCCAGTACTTC. Its translation: CASSVDLGRVETQYF.

The V gene is TRBV2, the J gene TRBJ2-1; 9 bases line up with TRBD1. The CDR3 length is 15 residues. V dropped 6 bases and J dropped 3; count of bases not matched to a gene: 6. Germline V gene lookup returns CDR1 SNHLY and CDR2 FYNNEI. CDR3 residues: CASRGQGGGYNEQFF. CDR3 DNA sequence: TGTGCCAGCAGGGGACAGGGAGGAGGCTACAATGAGCAGTTCTTC.

J is TRBJ1-2 and V is TRBV11-2; possibly TRBD1 for D (5 bases). The V and J ends lost 4 bases and 4 bases respectively, with 10 bases between them. The CDR3 length is 13 residues. The germline gives CDR1 SGHAT, CDR2 FQNNGV. CDR3 residues: CASSSQGPYGYTF. In nucleotides, the CDR3 is TGTGCCAGCAGCTCTCAGGGTCCCTATGGCTACACCTTC.